A single sample gave rise to the 27 T cell receptor beta chains below, sequenced in a study of T-cell reconstitution after alpha-beta-depleted transplantation in children. TCRbeta library preparation incorporated unique molecular identifiers. TCRdb used MiXCR to reprocess the PCR reads, holding one entry per CDR3 protein. Of about 980,000 distinct CDR3 sequences in the sample, about 29% were seen once. The sample was PBMCs, mostly from graft donor cells, taken 360 days after TCRalphabeta/CD19-depleted stem cell transplant. The receptors here all came from a boy less than two years old who had a stem cell transplant for SCID, so the T cells may come from the graft donor.

This clonotype was counted a few times. The V and J genes are TRBV5-1 and TRBJ2-3; TRBD2 agrees at 8 bases. The germline CDR1 and CDR2 sequences are SGHRS and YFSETQ. V dropped 3 bases and J dropped 6; count of bases not matched to a gene: 12. The CDR3 is 16 residues long. DNA of the CDR3: TGCGCCAGCAGCTCCCCCGGGGGGGCCCGAACTGATACGCAGTATTTT. Its translation: CASSSPGGARTDTQYF.

This clonotype was seen ten or more times. One junction end disagrees with the germline gene, perhaps due to a read error. V and J are TRBV5-1 and TRBJ2-2; 7 bases agree with TRBD1. CDR3 length equals 14 residues. Germline V CDR1 and CDR2: SGHRS, YFSETQ. CDR3 bases: TGTGCCAGCAGCCGTGACAGGGTGACCGGGGAGCTGTTTTTT. It yields the protein CASSRDRVTGELFF. The complete variable domain, with remaining parts taken from reference TRBV5-1 and TRBJ2-2, reads KAGVTQTPRYLIKTRGQQVTLSCSPISGHRSVSWYQQTPGQGLQFLFEYFSETQRNKGNFPGRFSGRQFSNSRSEMNVSTLELGDSALYLCASSRDRVTGELFFGEGSRLTVL.

This clonotype has just a few counts. The CDR3 spells CASSYTGTGGGGYTF. CDR3 bases: TGTGCCAGCAGTTACACCGGGACAGGGGGAGGTGGCTACACCTTC. V usage is TRBV6-5 and J usage is TRBJ1-2, with 11 bases that match TRBD1. CDR1 is MNHEY and CDR2 is SVGAGI in the germline V gene. The CDR3 contains 15 residues. With 2 bases clipped from V and 7 bases from J, the junction kept 6 bases outside the gene matches.

This chain uses TRBV5-6 with TRBJ2-1; 8 bases map to TRBD2. Germline loops: CDR1 SGHDT, CDR2 YYEEEE. The CDR3 is 15 residues long. Losses at the gene ends were 4 bases for V and 10 bases for J; bases not matched to a gene: 13. Here the CDR3 reads CASSLAGTRFREQFF. The CDR3 coding sequence is TGTGCCAGCAGCCTAGCCGGGACTAGATTTCGGGAGCAGTTCTTC.

The V gene is TRBV10-3, the J gene TRBJ2-7, with D possibly being TRBD1 (5 bases). The CDR3 sequence is 14 residues long. Germline V gives CDR1 ENHRY, CDR2 SYGVKD. V lost 0 bases and J 4 bases, leaving 10 bases between the germline ends. The CDR3 nucleotides are TGTGCCATCAGTGAGTCGATAGGGGTATACGAGCAGTACTTC. It specifies CAISESIGVYEQYF.

CDR3 coding DNA: TGTGCCAGCAGCTACCGGGACAGGGTCTACGAGCAGTACTTC. It codes for CASSYRDRVYEQYF. The chain uses TRBV7-9 and TRBJ2-7; 9 nucleotides match TRBD1. CDR1 and CDR2 from the germline V gene are SEHNR and FQNEAQ (reference sequence). The CDR3 loop spans 14 amino acids. With V trimmed by 4 bases and J by 3 bases, 4 bases remained unmatched.

This rearrangement joins TRBV7-3 to TRBJ2-1, with 7 bases that match TRBD2. The V gene end was trimmed by 4 bases and the J gene end by 12 bases; junction bases not matched to a gene: 15. The length of the CDR3 is 15 residues. Germline V lookup: CDR1 SGHTA, CDR2 FQGTGA. The CDR3 is CASSSSGLADIGQFF. In DNA form, the CDR3 reads TGTGCCAGCAGCTCGAGCGGGCTAGCGGATATCGGGCAGTTCTTC.

The table lists this clonotype with a few counts. The chain recombines TRBV10-3 with TRBJ2-5; no clear D gene. The CDR3 spans 13 residues. CDR1 and CDR2 from the germline V gene are ENHRY and SYGVKD. V gave up 5 bases and J gave up 2 bases, with 9 bases separating them. The CDR3 DNA follows: TGTGCCATCAGTCGGCAGGAGCAAGAGACCCAGTACTTC. This gives the protein CAISRQEQETQYF.

V is TRBV15 and J is TRBJ2-2; 9 bases line up with TRBD2. V trimming: 1 base; J trimming: 0 bases; junction bases outside the gene matches: 3. The V gene's germline CDR1 is LNHNV and CDR2 YYDKDF (reference sequence). This CDR3 comprises 17 residues. CDR3 residues: CATSRASSGANTGELFF. CDR3 coding DNA: TGTGCCACCAGCAGAGCCTCTAGCGGGGCGAACACCGGGGAGCTGTTTTTT.

This clonotype turned up a few times. J is TRBJ2-5 and V is TRBV27, with 11 bases fitting TRBD2. The CDR3 loop spans 15 amino acids. V shed 5 bases and J 3 bases; nucleotides not matched to a gene: 5. Germline V gives CDR1 MNHEY, CDR2 SMNVEV (reference sequence). The CDR3 DNA reads TGTGCCAGCAGTCCGCCTAGCGGGGGGAAAGAGACCCAGTACTTC. Protein sequence: CASSPPSGGKETQYF.

This clonotype was counted between two and nine times. The genes are TRBV29-1 and TRBJ1-5; 8 bases map to TRBD1. Germline loops: CDR1 SQVTM, CDR2 ANQGSEA. The CDR3 contains 14 residues. The V gene end was trimmed by 4 bases and the J gene end by 3 bases; junction bases not matched to a gene: 5. In DNA, the CDR3 is TGCAGCGTTGGACCGACAGGGGCCAATCAGCCCCAGCATTTT. This codes for CSVGPTGANQPQHF.

This chain links TRBV18 with TRBJ2-5; no clear D. The CDR3 runs 14 residues. The germline gives CDR1 KGHSH, CDR2 LQKENI. The germline V and J ends were trimmed by 3 bases and 5 bases, with 13 bases remaining between them. CDR3 amino acids: CASSPEWVAETQYF. For the CDR3, the DNA is TGTGCCAGCTCACCCGAGTGGGTCGCGGAGACCCAGTACTTC. The full variable domain, its missing parts supplied by reference TRBV18 and TRBJ2-5, is NAGVMQNPRHLVRRRGQEARLRCSPMKGHSHVYWYRQLPEEGLKFMVYLQKENIIDESGMPKERFSAEFPKEGPSILRIQQVVRGDSAAYFCASSPEWVAETQYFGPGTRLLVL.

The rearrangement uses TRBV7-8 and TRBJ2-1; no reliable D call. Trimming pared 3 bases from V and 8 bases from J, leaving 8 bases between. The CDR3 totals 12 residues. CDR1 is SGHVS and CDR2 is FQNEAQ in the germline V gene. The CDR3 reads CASSFNSYEQFF. CDR3 coding DNA: TGTGCCAGCAGCTTTAACTCCTATGAGCAGTTCTTC.

V and J are TRBV7-9 and TRBJ1-2, with a possible D match to TRBD1 (5 bases). Germline CDR1 reads SEHNR; CDR2 reads FQNEAQ (reference sequence). The CDR3 extends over 14 amino acids. V was trimmed by 0 bases and J by 9 bases, leaving 14 bases between them. The CDR3 loop reads CASSLAGTFNRYTF. The CDR3 region has the DNA TGTGCCAGCAGCTTAGCCGGGACCTTCAATCGCTACACCTTC.

This clonotype has a handful of counts. The chain is built from TRBV5-1 and TRBJ1-1, with D hard to call. The V gene lost 4 bases and the J gene lost 1 base, with 11 bases spanning the gap. The CDR3 covers 14 residues. The germline CDR1 and CDR2 sequences are SGHRS and YFSETQ. DNA of the CDR3: TGCGCCAGCAGCGCGTCGGACGGGAACACTGAAGCTTTCTTT. Its translation: CASSASDGNTEAFF.

This clonotype has a handful of counts. CDR3 sequence: CASSQTDRGGYTF. CDR3 in DNA: TGCGCCAGCAGCCAAACGGACAGGGGCGGCTACACCTTC. The chain carries TRBV4-1 and TRBJ1-2; TRBD1 aligns across 9 bases. Germline V lookup: CDR1 MGHRA, CDR2 YSYEKL. The CDR3 sequence is 13 residues long. V was clipped by 2 bases and J by 8 bases; unmatched bases: 3.

The rearrangement links TRBV5-1 to TRBJ1-1, with D uncertain. Germline CDR1 reads SGHRS; CDR2 reads YFSETQ. With 0 bases removed from V and 3 bases from J, the gap between germline ends came to 15 bases. The CDR3 runs 16 residues. The CDR3 here is CASSLGGRIRHTEAFF. CDR3 bases: TGCGCCAGCAGCTTGGGAGGGCGGATCAGGCACACTGAAGCTTTCTTT.

By share, this clonotype counts as medium-sized. This rearrangement joins TRBV6-5 to TRBJ2-5, with D possibly TRBD2 on 5 matching bases. The CDR3 has 18 residues. Per germline, CDR1 MNHEY and CDR2 SVGAGI. Deletions cut 0 bases from V and 8 bases from J, with 25 bases between. The DNA of the CDR3 is TGTGCCAGCAGTTACTCGATCCCAGAACCGACGGACTTTGAAACCCAGTACTTC. Translating it yields CASSYSIPEPTDFETQYF.

The CDR3 nucleotides are TGCGCCAGCAGCCCGGGGTTCGGAGTTAGCTCCTACGAGCAGTACTTC. Translation: CASSPGFGVSSYEQYF. This chain links TRBV5-1 with TRBJ2-7, with D perhaps matching TRBD2 (5 bases). Germline V gene lookup returns CDR1 SGHRS and CDR2 YFSETQ. The V and J ends lost 4 bases and 0 bases respectively, with 17 bases between them. The length of the CDR3 is 16 residues.

J is TRBJ1-2 and V is TRBV15; 7 positions match TRBD1. Germline CDR1 LNHNV, CDR2 YYDKDF (reference sequence). J gave up 4 bases and V 2 bases, and 4 bases lay outside the gene matches. The CDR3 sequence is 14 residues long. CDR3 loop: CATSRRQGSYGYTF. The CDR3 nucleotides read TGTGCCACCAGCAGAAGACAGGGAAGCTATGGCTACACCTTC. Looking up the rest from reference TRBV15 and TRBJ1-2 gives the full variable domain: DAMVIQNPRYQVTQFGKPVTLSCSQTLNHNVMYWYQQKSSQAPKLLFHYYDKDFNNEADTPDNFQSRRPNTSFCFLDIRSPGLGDTAMYLCATSRRQGSYGYTFGSGTRLTVV.

V usage is TRBV2 and J usage is TRBJ1-1; D gene uncertain. The CDR3 has 13 amino acids. V was trimmed by 0 bases and J by 1 base, leaving 3 bases between them. The germline V gene encodes CDR1 SNHLY and CDR2 FYNNEI. CDR3 sequence: CASSEARNTEAFF. CDR3 bases: TGTGCCAGCAGTGAAGCCCGGAACACTGAAGCTTTCTTT.

This clonotype has a handful of counts. CDR3 sequence: CASSLDRGIYNEQFF. The DNA of the CDR3 is TGTGCCAGCAGCTTGGACAGGGGAATTTACAATGAGCAGTTCTTC. This chain connects TRBV5-6 to TRBJ2-1, with 7 bases that match TRBD1. Germline V CDR1 and CDR2: SGHDT, YYEEEE. The CDR3 is 15 amino acids. After removal of 0 bases from V and 4 bases from J, the junction contained 4 bases not matched to a gene.

V gene TRBV7-9 combines with J gene TRBJ2-1, with D maybe TRBD1 (5 bases). The V end lost 8 bases, the J end lost 7 bases, and 15 bases lay between the germline ends. The CDR3 contains 13 residues. In germline, CDR1 is SEHNR, CDR2 FQNEAQ (reference sequence). The CDR3 spells CASLGQGLNEQFF. In DNA form, the CDR3 reads TGTGCCAGCTTGGGTCAGGGTCTTAATGAGCAGTTCTTC. The variable domain in full, with the rest retrieved from reference TRBV7-9 and TRBJ2-1, is DTGVSQNPRHKITKRGQNVTFRCDPISEHNRLYWYRQTLGQGPEFLTYFQNEAQLEKSRLLSDRFSAERPKGSFSTLEIQRTEQGDSAMYLCASLGQGLNEQFFGPGTRLTVL.

The chain combines TRBV4-1 with TRBJ2-1, with D perhaps TRBD1 (5 bases). Germline V CDR1 and CDR2: MGHRA, YSYEKL. V lost 1 base and J 8 bases, leaving 12 bases between the germline ends. The CDR3 extends over 14 amino acids. As DNA, the CDR3 is TGCGCCAGCAGCCAAGCTGGGATAGGGGATGAGCAGTTCTTC. This translates into CASSQAGIGDEQFF.

The J gene is TRBJ2-3, the V gene TRBV5-1; a possible D gene is TRBD1 (5 bases). This CDR3 spans 16 amino acids. V was shortened by 0 bases and J by 0 bases, with 11 bases between the two germline ends. Looked up from germline, CDR1 is SGHRS and CDR2 is YFSETQ. CDR3 amino acids: CASSLALGRSTDTQYF. The CDR3, as DNA: TGCGCCAGCAGCTTGGCATTGGGGCGTAGCACAGATACGCAGTATTTT.

This clonotype appeared a few times. The chain has TRBV9 and TRBJ1-4, with D uncertain. The germline V gene encodes CDR1 SGDLS and CDR2 YYNGEE. The V and J ends lost 2 bases and 7 bases respectively, with 9 bases between them. The CDR3 is 13 residues long. CDR3: CASSVRRGEKLFF. The CDR3 coding sequence is TGTGCCAGCAGCGTCCGGCGGGGTGAAAAACTGTTTTTT.

A few counts support this clonotype. This CDR3 reads CASSPWGGLGEQFF. In DNA form, the CDR3 reads TGTGCCAGCTCACCATGGGGCGGACTGGGTGAGCAGTTCTTC. The chain combines TRBV18 with TRBJ2-1; D is perhaps TRBD1 or TRBD2 (5 bases each). Germline loops: CDR1 KGHSH, CDR2 LQKENI. The CDR3 has 14 residues. Trimming took off 2 bases at V and 9 bases at J, with 14 bases between the two ends.